This T cell receptor (beta chain) originates from a study of kidney transplant recipient with SARS-CoV-2 infection (dated by TCRdb to the early 2020s). Sequencing took place on an Illumina MiSeq. The peripheral T cell repertoire was profiled for human TCRbeta genes. The authors' analysis ran thus. To account for variability over time, differences in clonotype abundance were tested using beta-binomial modelling. Clonotypes that had expanded were screened against the ImmuneCODE reference database of SARS-CoV-2-associated TCRs and mapped onto regions of the viral genome. Additional repertoire analyses were carried out for TRBV gene usage, CDR3 length, CDR3 amino acid overlap between time points, clonotype abundance distributions and Jaccard similarity. In TCRdb, the public reads were trimmed at Q25 with fastp and aligned with MiXCR, with productive beta chains retained. A single entry per CDR3 protein holds the most common genes and DNA from its merged rows. The V and J calls were determined by TCRdb, not by the authors. The sample profile shows 200,000 to 300,000 distinct CDR3 sequences; roughly 26% of them were found once. Roughly 7% of the sample belongs to the ten largest clones.

Its CDR3 holds 13 amino acids, cysteine through phenylalanine. The DNA shown is the 39-base CDR3, in frame from base 1. Deletion took 5 bases off V and 11 bases off J, with a span of 16 bases between the germline ends. Per the publication, the time point label means: pre-pandemic baseline sample and day 111 after first positive SARS-CoV-2 test. With regard to this clonotype: Its antigen remains unidentified. Possible read error: a much larger clone is one base away.

The origin of this receptor is a male patient aged 25 to 39 who had COVID-19 and was a kidney transplant recipient. After a transplant, certain T cells may trace back to the graft donor. Specimen: a blood sample, collected at baseline and on day 111 from a kidney transplant recipient. The sequence is built from TRBV12-3 or TRBV12-4 and TRBJ2-1, with a tentative D gene TRBD1 over 6 matching bases. At the DNA level, the sequence is TGTGCCAGCAGTGGGGACACCAGGACGAAGCAGTTCTTC. Its protein reads: CASSGDTRTKQFF.